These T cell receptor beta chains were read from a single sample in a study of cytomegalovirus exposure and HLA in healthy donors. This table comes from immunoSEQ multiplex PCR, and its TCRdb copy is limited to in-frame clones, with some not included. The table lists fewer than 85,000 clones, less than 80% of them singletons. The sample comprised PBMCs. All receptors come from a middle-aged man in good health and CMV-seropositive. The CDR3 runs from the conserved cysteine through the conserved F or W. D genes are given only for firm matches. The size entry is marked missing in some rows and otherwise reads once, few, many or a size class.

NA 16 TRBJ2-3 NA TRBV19 CASSSSGSGNTDTQYF TGTGCCAGTAGTTCCTCGGGTAGCGGAAACACAGATACGCAGTATTTT
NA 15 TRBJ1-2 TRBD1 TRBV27 CASSFDRAANYGYTF TGTGCCAGCAGTTTCGACAGGGCAGCTAACTATGGCTACACCTTC
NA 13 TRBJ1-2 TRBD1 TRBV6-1 CASSFDRDYGYTF TGTGCCAGCAGTTTCGACAGGGACTATGGCTACACCTTC
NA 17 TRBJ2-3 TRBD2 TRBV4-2 CASSQDPGGGAADTQYF TGTGCCAGCAGCCAAGATCCGGGCGGGGGGGCGGCAGATACGCAGTATTTT
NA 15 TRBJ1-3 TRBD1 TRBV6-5 CASRKGQATGNTIYF TGTGCCAGCAGGAAGGGACAGGCAACTGGAAACACCATATATTTT
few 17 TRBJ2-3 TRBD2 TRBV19 CASRRTGLAGATDTQYF TGTGCCAGTAGAAGAACCGGACTAGCGGGGGCTACAGATACGCAGTATTTT
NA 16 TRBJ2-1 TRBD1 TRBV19 CASSMTGQGAYNEQFF TGTGCCAGTAGTATGACGGGACAGGGAGCCTACAATGAGCAGTTCTTC
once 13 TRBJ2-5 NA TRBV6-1 CASVLGGGETQYF TGTGCCAGCGTCCTGGGAGGGGGAGAGACCCAGTACTTC
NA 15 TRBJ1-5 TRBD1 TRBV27 CASSLSTGVNQPQHF TGTGCCAGCAGTTTATCGACAGGGGTCAATCAGCCCCAGCATTTT
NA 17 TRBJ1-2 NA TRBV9 CASSVGLRDGTAGGYTF TGTGCCAGCAGCGTAGGCCTCCGGGACGGTACCGCGGGAGGCTACACCTTC
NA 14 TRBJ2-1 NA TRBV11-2 CASSLGGSLNEQFF TGTGCCAGCAGCTTAGGAGGGAGTCTCAATGAGCAGTTCTTC
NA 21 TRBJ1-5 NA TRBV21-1 CASSKTSLPGTGEGSNQPQHF TGTGCCAGCAGCAAAACCTCACTTCCCGGGACAGGGGAGGGAAGCAATCAGCCCCAGCATTTT
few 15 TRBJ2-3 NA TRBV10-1 CASSEGQIGTDTQYF TGCGCCAGCAGTGAGGGACAGATTGGCACAGATACGCAGTATTTT
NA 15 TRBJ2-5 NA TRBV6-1 CASSEDTGPQETQYF TGTGCCAGCAGTGAAGACACAGGGCCCCAAGAGACCCAGTACTTC
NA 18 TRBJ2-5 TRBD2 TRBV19 CASRRAHMTSGRGETQYF TGTGCCAGTAGAAGGGCACACATGACTAGCGGAAGGGGGGAGACCCAGTACTTC
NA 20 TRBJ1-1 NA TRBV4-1 CASSQDLATVSLDPGTEAFF TGCGCCAGCAGCCAAGATCTTGCGACAGTGAGTCTCGACCCGGGCACTGAAGCTTTCTTT
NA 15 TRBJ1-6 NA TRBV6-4 CASSEAGVGNSPLHF TGTGCCAGCAGTGAAGCAGGGGTGGGCAATTCACCCCTCCACTTT
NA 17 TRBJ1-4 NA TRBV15 CATSRGGGRATNEKLFF TGTGCCACCAGCAGAGGGGGAGGGCGGGCAACTAATGAAAAACTGTTTTTT
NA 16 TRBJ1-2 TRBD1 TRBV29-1 CSVSKTGTGADGGYTF TGCAGCGTTTCCAAGACCGGGACAGGGGCCGACGGAGGCTACACCTTC
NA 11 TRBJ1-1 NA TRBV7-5 CARSLVEEAFF TGTGCCAGAAGCTTAGTGGAGGAAGCTTTCTTT
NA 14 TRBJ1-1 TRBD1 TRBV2 CASSGDRTDTEAFF TGTGCCAGCAGTGGGGACAGGACAGACACTGAAGCTTTCTTT
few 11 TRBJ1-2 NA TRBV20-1 CSASPGNGYTF TGCAGTGCTAGTCCCGGGAATGGCTACACCTTC
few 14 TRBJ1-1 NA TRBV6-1 CASSDGRGRGEAFF TGTGCCAGCAGTGACGGGAGAGGGCGGGGTGAAGCTTTCTTT
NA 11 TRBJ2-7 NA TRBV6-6 CASTSRGEQYF TGTGCCAGCACCAGCCGAGGGGAGCAGTACTTC
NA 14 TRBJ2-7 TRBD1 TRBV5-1 CATTLGTESYEQYF TGCGCCACCACCTTGGGGACAGAATCCTACGAGCAGTACTTC
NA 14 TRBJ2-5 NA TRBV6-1 CASTLDGSQETQYF TGTGCCAGCACTCTAGACGGGAGTCAAGAGACCCAGTACTTC
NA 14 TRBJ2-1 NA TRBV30 CAWSVDSGRNEQFF TGTGCCTGGAGTGTAGACTCGGGAAGAAATGAGCAGTTCTTC
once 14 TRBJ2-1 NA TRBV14 CASRGSGPYNEQFF TGTGCCAGCAGGGGGAGCGGGCCTTACAATGAGCAGTTCTTC
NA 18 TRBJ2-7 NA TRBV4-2 CASSLLKVTTRDGGEQYF TGTGCCAGCAGCCTTCTCAAAGTGACCACCAGGGACGGGGGTGAGCAGTACTTC
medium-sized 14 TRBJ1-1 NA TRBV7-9 CASSFEGVGTEAFF TGTGCCAGCAGCTTCGAGGGTGTTGGCACTGAAGCTTTCTTT
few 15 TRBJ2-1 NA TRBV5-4 CASSLVGGPHNEQFF TGTGCCAGCAGCTTGGTCGGGGGGCCCCACAATGAGCAGTTCTTC
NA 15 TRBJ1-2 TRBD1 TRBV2 CASSEFQTGSQGYTF TGTGCCAGCAGTGAGTTTCAGACAGGGTCCCAAGGCTACACCTTC
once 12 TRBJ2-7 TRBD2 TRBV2 CASSRGGNEQYF TGTGCCAGCAGTCGGGGGGGGAACGAGCAGTACTTC
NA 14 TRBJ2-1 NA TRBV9 CASSVDGSSGEQFF TGTGCCAGCAGCGTAGATGGTTCGTCGGGTGAGCAGTTCTTC
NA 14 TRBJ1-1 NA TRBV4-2 CASSQETGVAEAFF TGTGCCAGCAGCCAAGAAACGGGTGTGGCTGAAGCTTTCTTT
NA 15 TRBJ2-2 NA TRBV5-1 CASRAGTPLGGELFF TGCGCCAGCAGGGCCGGGACACCCCTGGGCGGGGAGCTGTTTTTT
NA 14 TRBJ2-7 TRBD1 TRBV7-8 CASSRTGDVGEQYF TGTGCCAGCAGCAGGACAGGGGATGTGGGGGAGCAGTACTTC